These T cell receptor beta chains were read from a single sample in a study of blood T cell repertoires in COVID-19. Profiled with immunoSEQ multiplex PCR; TCRdb holds only in-frame clones, not every one. This repertoire shows around 450,000 clones, roughly nine tenths found once; its top ten account for about 2%. The sample taken for sequencing was PBMCs or T cells enriched from blood (not recorded which). All receptors derive from a woman under 30 with acute COVID-19. Each CDR3 is given with its conserved first and last residue. A D gene is named only where the DNA matches it firmly. The size entry is marked missing in some rows and otherwise reads once, few, many or a size class.

cdr3_nt: TGTGCCAGCAGCTCGGGACAGGGGAACAATCAGCCCCAGCATTTT
cdr3_aa: CASSSGQGNNQPQHF
j_call: TRBJ1-5
d_call: TRBD1
clone_size: .
v_call: TRBV28

cdr3_nt: TGTGCCAGCAGCCCCGACACGACCTATTCACCCCTCCACTTT
cdr3_aa: CASSPDTTYSPLHF
j_call: TRBJ1-6
d_call: .
clone_size: few
v_call: TRBV7-9

cdr3_nt: TGTGCCAGCAGCTTAGACGGGGCACCAGGGGGCGGTTGGGGAAACACCATATATTTT
cdr3_aa: CASSLDGAPGGGWGNTIYF
j_call: TRBJ1-3
d_call: TRBD1
clone_size: .
v_call: TRBV7-8

cdr3_nt: TGTGCCAGCCTTAAGGACAGGGATTCAAACGAGCAGTACTTC
cdr3_aa: CASLKDRDSNEQYF
j_call: TRBJ2-7
d_call: TRBD1
clone_size: .
v_call: TRBV6-1

cdr3_nt: TGTGCCAGCAACCACGGGGGGCGAAGACAGCCCCAGCATTTT
cdr3_aa: CASNHGGRRQPQHF
j_call: TRBJ1-5
d_call: .
clone_size: .
v_call: TRBV6-6

cdr3_nt: TGTGCCAGCAGCCCAGGGAGGGGGTTGAACACTGAAGCTTTCTTT
cdr3_aa: CASSPGRGLNTEAFF
j_call: TRBJ1-1
d_call: .
clone_size: .
v_call: TRBV11-1

cdr3_nt: TGTGCCAGTAGTATAAGGGGGCAGGCTAATGAAAAACTGTTTTTT
cdr3_aa: CASSIRGQANEKLFF
j_call: TRBJ1-4
d_call: TRBD1
clone_size: .
v_call: TRBV19

cdr3_nt: TGTGCCAGCAATCCGGGACTCCAAAGGGGGCAGTTCTTC
cdr3_aa: CASNPGLQRGQFF
j_call: TRBJ2-1
d_call: .
clone_size: .
v_call: TRBV5-5

cdr3_nt: TGTGCCAGCAGCCTAAGGACAGGGTTTAATGAAAAACTGTTTTTT
cdr3_aa: CASSLRTGFNEKLFF
j_call: TRBJ1-4
d_call: TRBD1
clone_size: .
v_call: TRBV9

cdr3_nt: TGTGCCAGTAGTATGACAGCTTTCATTAATTCACCCCTCCACTTT
cdr3_aa: CASSMTAFINSPLHF
j_call: TRBJ1-6
d_call: .
clone_size: .
v_call: TRBV19

cdr3_nt: TGTGCCAGCATTTCACAGGGGTGGGATGAAAAACTGTTTTTT
cdr3_aa: CASISQGWDEKLFF
j_call: TRBJ1-4
d_call: TRBD1
clone_size: .
v_call: TRBV28

cdr3_nt: TGCGCCAGCAGCTTGGAAGGGGTCCTATCCTACAATGAGCAGTTCTTC
cdr3_aa: CASSLEGVLSYNEQFF
j_call: TRBJ2-1
d_call: .
clone_size: .
v_call: TRBV5-1

cdr3_nt: TGTGCCAGCAGCTTGTCTAGCTTTAGGGCCAAAAACATTCAGTACTTC
cdr3_aa: CASSLSSFRAKNIQYF
j_call: TRBJ2-4
d_call: .
clone_size: .
v_call: TRBV5-4

cdr3_nt: TGCAGCGTTGTTGAACTATACAATGAGCAGTTCTTC
cdr3_aa: CSVVELYNEQFF
j_call: TRBJ2-1
d_call: .
clone_size: .
v_call: TRBV29-1

cdr3_nt: TGTGCCAGCAGCCGACTAGGGGGACAGGGGTACACTGAAGCTTTCTTT
cdr3_aa: CASSRLGGQGYTEAFF
j_call: TRBJ1-1
d_call: TRBD1
clone_size: .
v_call: TRBV11-2

cdr3_nt: TGTGCCAGCAGCGTACAGGGGAGTTTGGTCAAAAACATTCAGTACTTC
cdr3_aa: CASSVQGSLVKNIQYF
j_call: TRBJ2-4
d_call: TRBD1
clone_size: .
v_call: TRBV3-1/TRBV3-2

cdr3_nt: TGTGCCAGCAGCGCCGATAGCTCTGAAGCTTTCTTT
cdr3_aa: CASSADSSEAFF
j_call: TRBJ1-1
d_call: .
clone_size: .
v_call: TRBV9

cdr3_nt: TGTGCCAGCAGTTTTGGGGGAGGCTACGAGCAGTACTTC
cdr3_aa: CASSFGGGYEQYF
j_call: TRBJ2-7
d_call: .
clone_size: .
v_call: TRBV27

cdr3_nt: TGTGCCAGCAGCTTAGGGGGAGACTATGGCTACACCTTC
cdr3_aa: CASSLGGDYGYTF
j_call: TRBJ1-2
d_call: .
clone_size: .
v_call: TRBV11-2

cdr3_nt: TGCGCCAGCAGCTTGTCGGAGGGGGCGGACTATGGCTACACCTTC
cdr3_aa: CASSLSEGADYGYTF
j_call: TRBJ1-2
d_call: TRBD1
clone_size: .
v_call: TRBV5-1

cdr3_nt: TGCAGCGTTTTCTCCGGGACAGGGGTCCGCGAGCAGTACTTC
cdr3_aa: CSVFSGTGVREQYF
j_call: TRBJ2-7
d_call: TRBD1
clone_size: .
v_call: TRBV29-1

cdr3_nt: TGTGCCAGCAGTTTTGGCATTAACTATGGCTACACCTTC
cdr3_aa: CASSFGINYGYTF
j_call: TRBJ1-2
d_call: .
clone_size: .
v_call: TRBV27

cdr3_nt: TGTGCTAGTGGTTTAACAACCAACGATCAGCCCCAGCATTTT
cdr3_aa: CASGLTTNDQPQHF
j_call: TRBJ1-5
d_call: .
clone_size: .
v_call: TRBV12-5

cdr3_nt: TGTGCCAGCAGTCCAACCGACAGAATGTATATCTATGGCTACACCTTC
cdr3_aa: CASSPTDRMYIYGYTF
j_call: TRBJ1-2
d_call: .
clone_size: .
v_call: TRBV5-6

cdr3_nt: TGTGCCAGCAGTTTATGGGGAGGAGAGCAGTACTTC
cdr3_aa: CASSLWGGEQYF
j_call: TRBJ2-7
d_call: .
clone_size: .
v_call: TRBV28

cdr3_nt: TGTGCCAGCAGAAACAGGGTTTTTAACTATGGCTACACCTTC
cdr3_aa: CASRNRVFNYGYTF
j_call: TRBJ1-2
d_call: .
clone_size: .
v_call: TRBV2

cdr3_nt: TGTGCCAGCAGCCAGGGGATAGCGGGAGGGTACGAGCAGTACTTC
cdr3_aa: CASSQGIAGGYEQYF
j_call: TRBJ2-7
d_call: TRBD2
clone_size: .
v_call: TRBV11-2

cdr3_nt: TGTGCCAGCAGCTTGGGCGGGACTAAAACAGATACGCAGTATTTT
cdr3_aa: CASSLGGTKTDTQYF
j_call: TRBJ2-3
d_call: TRBD2
clone_size: once
v_call: TRBV5-4

cdr3_nt: TGTGCCAGCAGTTACATTGAGGTCCTCTCTGGGGCCAACGTCCTGACTTTC
cdr3_aa: CASSYIEVLSGANVLTF
j_call: TRBJ2-6
d_call: .
clone_size: .
v_call: TRBV6-2/TRBV6-3

cdr3_nt: TGTGCCAGCAGTGAGAGTCACACTGAAGCTTTCTTT
cdr3_aa: CASSESHTEAFF
j_call: TRBJ1-1
d_call: .
clone_size: once
v_call: TRBV6-6

cdr3_nt: TGTGCCATCAGAGATCCTGACAGTTTGAACACTGAAGCTTTCTTT
cdr3_aa: CAIRDPDSLNTEAFF
j_call: TRBJ1-1
d_call: .
clone_size: .
v_call: TRBV10-3

cdr3_nt: TGTGCCAGCAGCGTAAATAGCGGGGGGAAAGAGACCCAGTACTTC
cdr3_aa: CASSVNSGGKETQYF
j_call: TRBJ2-5
d_call: TRBD2
clone_size: few
v_call: TRBV9

cdr3_nt: TGTGCCAGCAGCCGAGAATTGAACACTGAAGCTTTCTTT
cdr3_aa: CASSRELNTEAFF
j_call: TRBJ1-1
d_call: .
clone_size: .
v_call: TRBV11-1

cdr3_nt: TGTGCCAGCAGCCCCGAGCGACTAGCGGGAGGCTCTTACTACAATGAGCAGTTCTTC
cdr3_aa: CASSPERLAGGSYYNEQFF
j_call: TRBJ2-1
d_call: TRBD2
clone_size: .
v_call: TRBV11-2

cdr3_nt: TGTGCCAGCAGTCGATTGGGACAGGAGAACACCGGGGAGCTGTTTTTT
cdr3_aa: CASSRLGQENTGELFF
j_call: TRBJ2-2
d_call: TRBD1
clone_size: .
v_call: TRBV19

cdr3_nt: TGTGCCAGCACCCCTGGGACAAGCAATCAGCCCCAGCATTTT
cdr3_aa: CASTPGTSNQPQHF
j_call: TRBJ1-5
d_call: .
clone_size: few
v_call: TRBV2

cdr3_nt: TGTGCCAGCTCCGTAGGGACAGCCTACACCGGGGAGCTGTTTTTT
cdr3_aa: CASSVGTAYTGELFF
j_call: TRBJ2-2
d_call: TRBD1
clone_size: .
v_call: TRBV7-6

cdr3_nt: TGCAGCGTGACAACCCAGGGGAACACTGAAGCTTTCTTT
cdr3_aa: CSVTTQGNTEAFF
j_call: TRBJ1-1
d_call: .
clone_size: few
v_call: TRBV29-1

cdr3_nt: TGTGCCAGTAGAGGGACTAGCGGGGGGTCTCAGTTCTTC
cdr3_aa: CASRGTSGGSQFF
j_call: TRBJ2-1
d_call: TRBD2
clone_size: .
v_call: TRBV19

cdr3_nt: TGTGCCATCAGTGCTGCGACAGGGGTGGGCAATGAGCAGTTCTTC
cdr3_aa: CAISAATGVGNEQFF
j_call: TRBJ2-1
d_call: TRBD1
clone_size: .
v_call: TRBV10-3